These T cell receptor beta chains were read from a single sample in a study of cytomegalovirus exposure and HLA in healthy donors. Assay used: immunoSEQ multiplex PCR; TCRdb lists only in-frame clones, some missing. The sample lists 250,000 to 350,000 clones; roughly 89% were seen once. The source material was PBMCs. The receptors come from a young woman in good health and CMV-seronegative. Each CDR3 is given with its conserved first and last residue. Each record gives: J gene, V gene, CDR3 protein.

TRBJ2-7 | TRBV5-1 | CASSLQDSQSQYF
TRBJ2-5 | TRBV7-9 | CASSFQSWETQYF
. | TRBV5-4 | CASSLRGSYEQYF
TRBJ2-5 | TRBV5-1 | CASSGASGGPEETQYF
TRBJ2-1 | TRBV6-6 | CASSYLTGLDNEQFF
TRBJ2-1 | TRBV5-1 | CASREGQGRNEQFF
TRBJ2-7 | TRBV4-1 | CASSQERGGSYEQYF
TRBJ2-7 | TRBV19 | CASSTGSEQYF
TRBJ1-1 | TRBV6-1 | CASSETTLADTEAFF
TRBJ1-5 | TRBV28 | CASSLRENQPQHF
TRBJ1-1 | TRBV2 | CASSGVRSLEAFF
TRBJ1-2 | TRBV2 | CASSQTGGEDGYTF
TRBJ2-3 | TRBV25-1 | CASSESRGWTDTQYF
TRBJ2-5 | TRBV6-1 | CASTGTGGFGTQYF
TRBJ1-2 | TRBV25-1 | CASSPPGPEGYTF
TRBJ1-1 | TRBV19 | CASSIDPGRGNTEAFF
TRBJ1-4 | TRBV10-3 | CAISESERGQGKLFF
TRBJ2-1 | TRBV7-8 | CASSLEGGGFNEQFF
TRBJ2-1 | TRBV5-6 | CASSLGLAGYEQFF
TRBJ1-1 | TRBV11-1 | CASSLETPGAFF
TRBJ2-1 | TRBV15 | CATSRTGQLRYNEQFF
TRBJ1-1 | TRBV27 | CASKLTGTGGTEAFF
TRBJ1-5 | TRBV7-9 | CASSPDRADQPQHF
TRBJ2-7 | TRBV27 | CASSLKAGAYEQYF
TRBJ2-4 | TRBV14 | CASSQGTGGTKSIQYF
TRBJ2-7 | TRBV12-2 | CASRFRGTGAAYEQYF
TRBJ1-1 | TRBV5-1 | CASSWPGGAHPEAFF
TRBJ1-2 | TRBV6-1 | CASRAGGQKYGYTF
TRBJ2-7 | TRBV18 | CASSPGDRGFYEQYF
TRBJ1-1 | TRBV9 | CASGGGNTEAFF
TRBJ2-7 | TRBV5-4 | CASSPTSGVREQYF
TRBJ2-7 | TRBV7-9 | CASSLHDQTGGGYEQYF
TRBJ2-3 | TRBV7-6 | CASSLDTGGFTDTQYF
TRBJ2-1 | TRBV19 | CASSPVGQGTYNEQFF
TRBJ2-1 | TRBV2 | CASSRLAGTVNEQFF
TRBJ2-7 | TRBV7-3 | CASSLGQGMGEQYF
TRBJ2-3 | TRBV4-2 | CASSQGSAGTDTQYF
TRBJ1-2 | TRBV6-1 | CASSDVGRTPSGGYTF
TRBJ1-4 | TRBV19 | CASSIQLDRAYEKLFF
TRBJ2-1 | TRBV14 | CASSQRTAYNEQFF
TRBJ2-7 | TRBV7-3 | CASSTVGGSVEQYF
TRBJ1-1 | TRBV4-1 | CASSQAHGVGGMNTEAFF
TRBJ2-7 | TRBV5-1 | CASSLGMSVDF